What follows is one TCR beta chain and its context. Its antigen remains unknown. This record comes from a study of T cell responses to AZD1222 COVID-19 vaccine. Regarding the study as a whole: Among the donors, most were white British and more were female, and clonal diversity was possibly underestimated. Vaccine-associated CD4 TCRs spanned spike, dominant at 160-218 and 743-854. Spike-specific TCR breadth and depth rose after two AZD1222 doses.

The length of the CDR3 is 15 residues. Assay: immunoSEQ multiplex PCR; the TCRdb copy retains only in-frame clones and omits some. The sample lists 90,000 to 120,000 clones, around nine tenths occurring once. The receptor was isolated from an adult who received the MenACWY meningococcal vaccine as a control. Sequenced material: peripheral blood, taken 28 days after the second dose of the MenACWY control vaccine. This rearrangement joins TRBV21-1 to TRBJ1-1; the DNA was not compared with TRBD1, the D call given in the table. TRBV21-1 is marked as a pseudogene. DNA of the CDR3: TGTGCCAGCAGCATACATGACAGGGAGCCCACTGAAGCTTTCTTT. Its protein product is CASSIHDREPTEAFF.